This T cell receptor (beta chain) was sequenced during a study of metastatic and nonmetastatic thyroid tumors. Study details: Peripheral blood and tumor or nodule samples from malignant and benign thyroid patients were compared.

Original methodology: Built for papillary thyroid cancer, a distant-metastasis classifier drew on CDR3 differences across clinicopathological groups. MiXCR reprocessed the PCR reads for TCRdb. TCRdb's processing, not the authors', yielded these V and J calls. The data show about 27,000 clones, more than 14% seen once. With respect to this clone: The antigen is undetermined.

General study findings and limits: Benign nodules reportedly had significantly lower TCR beta diversity than malignant thyroid tumors in blood and tumor.

All patients were untreated before thyroid surgery. Per germline, CDR1 SGHVS and CDR2 FNYEAQ. V lost 2 bases to trimming and J lost 9 bases, with 19 bases between them. CDR3 length: 15 amino acids. This sequence was found in a male donor with papillary thyroid cancer or a benign thyroid nodule (not recorded which). Some clones in this sample may be carry-over from other donors' samples. Sample: blood. The chain couples TRBV7-6 to TRBJ1-1; D is unresolved. CDR3 protein: CASSLPYDRAYQAFF. CDR3 bases: TGTGCCAGCAGCTTACCTTACGATAGGGCGTATCAAGCTTTCTTT.